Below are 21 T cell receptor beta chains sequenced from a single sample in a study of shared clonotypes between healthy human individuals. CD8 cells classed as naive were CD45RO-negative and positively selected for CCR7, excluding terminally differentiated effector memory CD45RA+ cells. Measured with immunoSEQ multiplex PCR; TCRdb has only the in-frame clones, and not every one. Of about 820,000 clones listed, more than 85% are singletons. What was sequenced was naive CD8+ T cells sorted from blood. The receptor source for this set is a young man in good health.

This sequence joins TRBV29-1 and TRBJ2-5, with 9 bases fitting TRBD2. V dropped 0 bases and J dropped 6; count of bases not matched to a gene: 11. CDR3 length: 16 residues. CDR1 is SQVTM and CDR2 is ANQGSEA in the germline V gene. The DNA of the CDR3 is TGCAGCGTTGAAGATCAGGGTAGCGGGAGTGTAAAGACCCAGTACTTC. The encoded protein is CSVEDQGSGSVKTQYF.

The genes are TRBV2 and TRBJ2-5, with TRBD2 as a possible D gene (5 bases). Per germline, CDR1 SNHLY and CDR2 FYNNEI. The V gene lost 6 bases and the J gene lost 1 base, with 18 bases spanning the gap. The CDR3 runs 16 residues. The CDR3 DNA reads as TGTGCCAGCAGCAATAACCCAAGGAGGTCCCAAGAGACCCAGTACTTC. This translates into CASSNNPRRSQETQYF.

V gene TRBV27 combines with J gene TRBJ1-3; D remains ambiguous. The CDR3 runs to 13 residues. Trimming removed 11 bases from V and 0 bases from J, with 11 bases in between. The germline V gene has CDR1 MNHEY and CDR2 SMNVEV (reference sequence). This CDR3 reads CAVTRRSGNTIYF. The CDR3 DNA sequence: TGTGCCGTCACGAGGCGCTCTGGAAACACCATATATTTT.

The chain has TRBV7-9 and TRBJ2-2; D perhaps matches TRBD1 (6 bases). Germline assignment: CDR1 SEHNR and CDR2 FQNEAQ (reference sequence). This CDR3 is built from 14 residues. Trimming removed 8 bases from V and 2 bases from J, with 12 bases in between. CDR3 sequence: CASSDRTNTGELFF. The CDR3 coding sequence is TGTGCCAGCTCTGACAGGACAAACACCGGGGAGCTGTTTTTT.

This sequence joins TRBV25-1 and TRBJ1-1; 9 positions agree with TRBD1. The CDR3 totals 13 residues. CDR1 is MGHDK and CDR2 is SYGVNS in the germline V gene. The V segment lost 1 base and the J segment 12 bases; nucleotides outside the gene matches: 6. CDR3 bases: TGTGCCAGCAGTGAATTAAGCGGACAGGGGCCTTTCTTT. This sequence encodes CASSELSGQGPFF.

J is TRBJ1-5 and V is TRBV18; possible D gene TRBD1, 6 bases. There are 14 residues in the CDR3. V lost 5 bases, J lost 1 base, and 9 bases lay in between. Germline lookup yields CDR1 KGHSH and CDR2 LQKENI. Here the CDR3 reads CASSIGQSNQPQHF. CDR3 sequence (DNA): TGTGCCAGCTCAATCGGACAGAGCAATCAGCCCCAGCATTTT.

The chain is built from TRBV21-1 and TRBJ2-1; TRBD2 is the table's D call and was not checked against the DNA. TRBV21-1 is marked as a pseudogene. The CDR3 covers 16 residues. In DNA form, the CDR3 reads TGTGCCAGCAGCAAAGGACTAGCGGGAGAGTACAATGAGCAGTTCTTC. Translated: CASSKGLAGEYNEQFF.

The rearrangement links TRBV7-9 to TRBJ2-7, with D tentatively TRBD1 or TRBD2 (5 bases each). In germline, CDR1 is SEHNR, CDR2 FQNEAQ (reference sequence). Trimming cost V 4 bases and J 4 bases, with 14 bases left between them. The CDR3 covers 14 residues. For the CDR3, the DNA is TGTGCCAGCAGCTCTCCTGGGGACCTATACGAGCAGTACTTC. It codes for CASSSPGDLYEQYF.

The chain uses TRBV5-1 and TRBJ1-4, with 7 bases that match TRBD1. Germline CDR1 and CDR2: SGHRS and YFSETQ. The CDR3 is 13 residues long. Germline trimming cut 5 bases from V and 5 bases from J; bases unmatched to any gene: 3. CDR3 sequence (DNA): TGCGCCAGCAGACCGGGACAGAATGAAAAACTGTTTTTT. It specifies CASRPGQNEKLFF.

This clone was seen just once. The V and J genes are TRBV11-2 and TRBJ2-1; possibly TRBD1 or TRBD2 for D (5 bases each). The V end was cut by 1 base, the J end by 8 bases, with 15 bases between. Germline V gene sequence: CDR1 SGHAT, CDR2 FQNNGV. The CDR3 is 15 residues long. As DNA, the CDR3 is TGTGCCAGCAGCTTAGGGTGGGGCCGGGGCGATGAGCAGTTCTTC. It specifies CASSLGWGRGDEQFF.

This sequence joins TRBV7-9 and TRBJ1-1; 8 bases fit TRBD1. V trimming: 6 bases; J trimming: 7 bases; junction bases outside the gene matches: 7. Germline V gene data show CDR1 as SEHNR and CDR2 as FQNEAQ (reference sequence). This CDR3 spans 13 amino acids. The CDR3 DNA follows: TGTGCCAGCAGACCGGACAGGGATGTTGAAGCTTTCTTT. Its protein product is CASRPDRDVEAFF.

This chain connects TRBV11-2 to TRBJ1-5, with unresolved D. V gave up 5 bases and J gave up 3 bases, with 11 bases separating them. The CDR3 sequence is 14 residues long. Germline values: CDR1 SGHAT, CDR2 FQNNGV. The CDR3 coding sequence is TGTGCCAGCAGCCCCTCGTCGACCAATCAGCCCCAGCATTTT. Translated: CASSPSSTNQPQHF.

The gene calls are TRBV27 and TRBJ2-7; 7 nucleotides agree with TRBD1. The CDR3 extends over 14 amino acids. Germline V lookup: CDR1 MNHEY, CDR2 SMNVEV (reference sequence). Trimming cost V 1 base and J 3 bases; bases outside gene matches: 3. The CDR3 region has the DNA TGTGCCAGCAGTTTATTTGCAGGGGGCTACGAGCAGTACTTC. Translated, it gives CASSLFAGGYEQYF.

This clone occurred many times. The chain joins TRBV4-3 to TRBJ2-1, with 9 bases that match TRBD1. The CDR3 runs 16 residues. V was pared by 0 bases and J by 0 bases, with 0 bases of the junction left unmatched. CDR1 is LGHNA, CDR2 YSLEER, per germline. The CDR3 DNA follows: TGCGCCAGCAGCCAAGAGACAGGGGGCTCCTACAATGAGCAGTTCTTC. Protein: CASSQETGGSYNEQFF.

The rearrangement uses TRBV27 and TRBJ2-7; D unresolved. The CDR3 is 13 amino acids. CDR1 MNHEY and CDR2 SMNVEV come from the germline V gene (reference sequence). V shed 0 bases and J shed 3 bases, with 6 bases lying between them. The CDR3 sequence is CASSLSNVYEQYF. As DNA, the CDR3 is TGTGCCAGCAGTTTATCCAATGTCTACGAGCAGTACTTC.

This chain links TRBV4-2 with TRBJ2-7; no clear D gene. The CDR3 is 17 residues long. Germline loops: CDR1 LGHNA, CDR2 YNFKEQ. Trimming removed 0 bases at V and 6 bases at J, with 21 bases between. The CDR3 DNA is TGTGCCAGCAGCCAAGATAATGCGGCAGGTCTCTTGATCGAGCAGTACTTC. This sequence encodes CASSQDNAAGLLIEQYF.

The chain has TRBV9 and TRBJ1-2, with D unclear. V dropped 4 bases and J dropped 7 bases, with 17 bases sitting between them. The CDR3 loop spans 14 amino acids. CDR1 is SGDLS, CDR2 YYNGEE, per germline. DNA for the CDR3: TGTGCCAGCAGCCCCCTAAGTCTGGACGCTGGCTACACCTTC. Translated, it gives CASSPLSLDAGYTF.

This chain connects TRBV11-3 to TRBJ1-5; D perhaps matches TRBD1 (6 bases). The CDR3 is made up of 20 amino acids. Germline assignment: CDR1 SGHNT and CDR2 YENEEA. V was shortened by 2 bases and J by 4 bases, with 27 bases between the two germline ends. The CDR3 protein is CASSLIPLGGGPSLNQPQHF. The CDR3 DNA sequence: TGTGCCAGCAGCTTAATCCCCTTGGGCGGGGGCCCAAGCTTAAATCAGCCCCAGCATTTT.

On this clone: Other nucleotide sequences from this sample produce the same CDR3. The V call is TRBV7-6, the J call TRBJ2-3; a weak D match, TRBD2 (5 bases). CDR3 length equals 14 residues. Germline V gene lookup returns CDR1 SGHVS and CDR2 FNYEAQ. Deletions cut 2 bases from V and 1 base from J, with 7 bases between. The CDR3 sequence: CASSLFGGTDTQYF. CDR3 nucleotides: TGTGCCAGCAGCTTATTCGGGGGCACAGATACGCAGTATTTT.

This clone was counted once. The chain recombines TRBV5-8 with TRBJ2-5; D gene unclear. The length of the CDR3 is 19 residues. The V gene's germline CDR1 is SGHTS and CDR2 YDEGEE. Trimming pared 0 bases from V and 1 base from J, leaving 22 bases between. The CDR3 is CASSLAVRVSRSRQETQYF. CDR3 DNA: TGTGCCAGCAGCTTGGCGGTACGGGTTAGCAGAAGCCGCCAAGAGACCCAGTACTTC.

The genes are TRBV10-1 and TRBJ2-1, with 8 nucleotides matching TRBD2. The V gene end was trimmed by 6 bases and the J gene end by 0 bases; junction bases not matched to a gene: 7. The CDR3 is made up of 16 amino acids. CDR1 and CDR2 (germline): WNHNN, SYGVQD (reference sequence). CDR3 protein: CASSLTSGSSYNEQFF. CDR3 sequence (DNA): TGCGCCAGCAGCCTGACCAGCGGGAGCTCCTACAATGAGCAGTTCTTC.